The clone carrying this TCR beta chain was seen at least ten times. These data belong to a study of T cells in Graves' hyperthyroidism and ophthalmopathy. TCR beta CDR3 regions were amplified from RNA transcripts. TCR CDR3 underwent first-round RT-PCR with the HTBI primer set. TCRdb analysed the multiplex PCR reads with MiXCR anew, one entry per CDR3 protein. The repertoire holds approximately 520,000 distinct CDR3 sequences, with around 20% as singletons. Germline CDR1 reads LNHNV; CDR2 reads YYDKDF (reference sequence). The CDR3 extends over 14 amino acids. The V gene lost 4 bases and the J gene lost 4 bases, with 13 bases spanning the gap.

The origin of this receptor is a man between 18 and 29 years old with Graves' hyperthyroidism. Specimen: blood. The V gene is TRBV15, the J gene TRBJ1-2; D is possibly TRBD1 (6 bases). The CDR3 DNA reads TGTGCCACCAGCAATACAGGGAGGGGCTATGGCTACACCTTC. This codes for CATSNTGRGYGYTF.